Below, 26 T cell receptor beta chains from the same sample are listed, as sequenced in a study of memory CD4+ T cells and cytomegalovirus serostatus. Single viable CD3+CD4+CD8-CD45RO+ cells were sorted as the memory CD4+ T cells. TCRdb keeps only in-frame clones here, not all; method: immunoSEQ multiplex PCR. The sample holds 56,000 or so clones, 80% seen once. The source material was memory CD4+ T cells from blood. The receptors come from an adult in good health and CMV-seronegative. Some clones in this sample may be carry-over from other donors' samples.

DNA for the CDR3: TGTGCCAGCAGGTTCCGGCCTCGGGGGACAGGGTACCACGAGCAGTACTTC. Translating gives CASRFRPRGTGYHEQYF. The chain carries TRBV28 and TRBJ2-7, with TRBD1 identical over 9 bases. Germline lookup yields CDR1 MDHEN and CDR2 SYDVKM. The CDR3 is made up of 17 amino acids. Losses at the gene ends were 6 bases for V and 5 bases for J; bases not matched to a gene: 17.

The CDR3 reads CASSLMGQGTGDTQYF. In DNA, the CDR3 is TGTGCCAGCAGTTTGATGGGACAGGGGACGGGAGATACGCAGTATTTT. The chain uses TRBV27 and TRBJ2-3; TRBD1 aligns across 10 bases. The CDR3 totals 16 residues. The J segment lost 5 bases and the V segment lost 3 bases, leaving 8 bases of the junction unmatched. The germline V gene encodes CDR1 MNHEY and CDR2 SMNVEV (reference sequence).

This chain links TRBV9 with TRBJ2-7; 7 bases agree with TRBD2. Germline CDR1 SGDLS, CDR2 YYNGEE. This CDR3 contains 14 residues. V was pared by 0 bases and J by 5 bases, with 5 bases of the junction left unmatched. The CDR3 sequence: CASSVASGGDEQYF. CDR3 DNA sequence: TGTGCCAGCAGCGTAGCTAGCGGTGGCGACGAGCAGTACTTC.

This chain joins TRBV4-1 and TRBJ1-2, with TRBD1 identical over 7 bases. The CDR3 is made up of 14 amino acids. The germline V gene has CDR1 MGHRA and CDR2 YSYEKL. Trimming at V came to 5 bases and at J to 4 bases, leaving 7 bases not matched to a gene. The CDR3 sequence is CASSTRQGSYGYTF. CDR3 DNA: TGCGCCAGCAGCACCCGACAGGGAAGCTATGGCTACACCTTC.

The chain couples TRBV6-1 to TRBJ2-7, with D uncertain. From germline, CDR1 is MNHNS and CDR2 SASEGT. V lost 5 bases, J lost 3 bases, and 14 bases lay in between. The CDR3 is 14 amino acids. The CDR3 DNA is TGTGCCAGCAGTTCGACGCGATTCCACTACGAGCAGTACTTC. It specifies CASSSTRFHYEQYF.

This clone appeared a few times. The chain is built from TRBV6-4 and TRBJ1-2, with D unresolved. This CDR3 comprises 12 residues. Germline-derived CDR1 and CDR2 are MRHNA and SNTAGT. V lost 7 bases to trimming and J lost 11 bases, with 17 bases between them. The CDR3 spells CASIDRGGRYTF. CDR3 in DNA: TGTGCCAGCATTGATCGGGGAGGGAGATACACCTTC.

The V gene is TRBV5-4, the J gene TRBJ2-7; D uncertain. The CDR3 covers 13 residues. Germline V gene data show CDR1 as SGHNT and CDR2 as YYREEE (reference sequence). The V and J ends lost 0 bases and 3 bases respectively, with 7 bases between them. The CDR3: CASSLGQSYEQYF. The CDR3 region has the DNA TGTGCCAGCAGCTTGGGGCAGAGCTACGAGCAGTACTTC.

The rearrangement uses TRBV5-3 and TRBJ1-4; D gene ambiguous. TRBV5-3 is an ORF; its function is uncertain. CDR3 length: 13 amino acids. The V end lost 10 bases, the J end lost 7 bases, and 17 bases lay between the germline ends. In DNA, the CDR3 is TGTGCCGCCAGGCTCAAAACGGGTGAAAAACTGTTTTTT. This encodes CAARLKTGEKLFF.

The chain couples TRBV29-1 to TRBJ1-2; possibly TRBD1 for D (5 bases). The germline V and J ends were trimmed by 4 bases and 2 bases, with 8 bases remaining between them. Germline CDR1 SQVTM, CDR2 ANQGSEA. This CDR3 comprises 12 residues. CDR3 sequence reads: CSVGGTNYGYTF. The CDR3 DNA reads TGCAGCGTTGGGGGGACCAACTATGGCTACACCTTC.

The V gene is TRBV10-3, the J gene TRBJ1-4; TRBD1 might be the D (6 bases). The germline V gene has CDR1 ENHRY and CDR2 SYGVKD. V lost 6 bases and J 0 bases, leaving 23 bases between the germline ends. CDR3 length equals 19 residues. The CDR3 loop reads CAIRETGRNQGATNEKLFF. The CDR3 DNA follows: TGTGCCATCAGAGAGACAGGTCGCAATCAAGGCGCAACTAATGAAAAACTGTTTTTT.

The chain links TRBV19 to TRBJ1-5; D call uncertain. Trimming removed 4 bases from V and 3 bases from J, with 7 bases in between. The CDR3 is 13 residues long. In germline, CDR1 is LNHDA, CDR2 SQIVND (reference sequence). This CDR3 reads CASSKAFNQPQHF. CDR3 DNA: TGTGCCAGTAGTAAGGCTTTCAATCAGCCCCAGCATTTT.

V is TRBV7-9 and J is TRBJ2-5; 10 nucleotides align to TRBD1. The CDR3 has 17 amino acids. CDR1 and CDR2 (germline): SEHNR, FQNEAQ (reference sequence). V lost 7 bases to trimming and J lost 5 bases; unmatched junction nucleotides: 16. The CDR3 loop is CASTPGRGQGLSETQYF. The CDR3 coding sequence is TGTGCCAGCACCCCTGGCCGGGGACAGGGGTTGTCGGAGACCCAGTACTTC.

The chain combines TRBV7-2 with TRBJ1-2, with 8 positions matching TRBD1. J gave up 6 bases and V 0 bases, and 3 bases lay outside the gene matches. Germline CDR1 SGHTA, CDR2 FQGNSA. The CDR3 contains 14 residues. The CDR3 is CASSLAPTGDGYTF. For the CDR3, the DNA is TGTGCCAGCAGCTTAGCCCCGACAGGGGATGGCTACACCTTC.

This clone was found a few times. CDR3 loop: CAWSGLAGTDTQYF. The DNA for the CDR3 is TGTGCCTGGAGTGGTCTAGCGGGCACAGATACGCAGTATTTT. V and J are TRBV30 and TRBJ2-3, with 7 bases lining up with TRBD2. Germline trimming cut 1 base from V and 1 base from J; bases unmatched to any gene: 2. This CDR3 region has 14 residues. Germline V gene data show CDR1 as GTSNPN and CDR2 as SVGIG (reference sequence). Drawing the rest from reference TRBV30 and TRBJ2-3, the complete variable domain is SQTIHQWPATLVQPVGSPLSLECTVEGTSNPNLYWYRQAAGRGLQLLFYSVGIGQISSEVPQNLSASRPQDRQFILSSKKLLLSDSGFYLCAWSGLAGTDTQYFGPGTRLTVL.

The gene calls are TRBV11-2 and TRBJ2-1; 9 bases match TRBD1. The CDR3 runs to 14 residues. Germline values: CDR1 SGHAT, CDR2 FQNNGV. V shed 8 bases, J shed 3 bases, and the junction held 5 bases outside the gene matches. CDR3 in DNA: TGTGCCAGCCGAAGGGACAGGGACTACAATGAGCAGTTCTTC. Its translation: CASRRDRDYNEQFF. The full variable domain, rest sourced from reference TRBV11-2 and TRBJ2-1, is EAGVAQSPRYKIIEKRQSVAFWCNPISGHATLYWYQQILGQGPKLLIQFQNNGVVDDSQLPKDRFSAERLKGVDSTLKIQPAKLEDSAVYLCASRRDRDYNEQFFGPGTRLTVL.

The chain joins TRBV6-1 to TRBJ1-3; D is uncertain. The CDR3 loop spans 15 amino acids. Looked up from germline, CDR1 is MNHNS and CDR2 is SASEGT. V gave up 3 bases and J gave up 4 bases, with 13 bases separating them. CDR3 amino acids: CASSDPGYLGNTIYF. CDR3 DNA sequence: TGTGCCAGCAGTGACCCAGGATATCTGGGAAACACCATATATTTT.

The V gene is TRBV7-2, the J gene TRBJ2-1; no definite D call. The V and J ends lost 0 bases and 5 bases respectively, with 5 bases between them. The CDR3 extends over 13 amino acids. Germline assignment: CDR1 SGHTA and CDR2 FQGNSA. The CDR3 spells CASSLAENNEQFF. CDR3 DNA sequence: TGTGCCAGCAGCTTAGCGGAAAACAATGAGCAGTTCTTC.

The table lists this clone with a count of one. The chain has TRBV19 and TRBJ2-7; TRBD2 agrees at 15 bases. CDR1 and CDR2 (germline): LNHDA, SQIVND (reference sequence). J gave up 6 bases and V 6 bases, and 3 bases lay outside the gene matches. The CDR3 length is 14 residues. CDR3: CASRGLAGGGEQYF. The DNA for the CDR3 is TGTGCCAGTAGGGGACTAGCGGGGGGCGGCGAGCAGTACTTC. Drawing the rest from reference TRBV19 and TRBJ2-7, the complete variable domain is DGGITQSPKYLFRKEGQNVTLSCEQNLNHDAMYWYRQDPGQGLRLIYYSQIVNDFQKGDIAEGYSVSREKKESFPLTVTSAQKNPTAFYLCASRGLAGGGEQYFGPGTRLTVT.

This chain uses TRBV7-9 with TRBJ2-2, with D possibly TRBD1 on 6 matching bases. Trimming pared 4 bases from V and 0 bases from J, leaving 12 bases between. This CDR3 has 16 amino acids. In germline, CDR1 is SEHNR, CDR2 FQNEAQ (reference sequence). DNA for the CDR3: TGTGCCAGCAGCTACAGGGTAGTCGCGAACACCGGGGAGCTGTTTTTT. Protein product: CASSYRVVANTGELFF.

There are a few counts of this clone. The chain combines TRBV6-5 with TRBJ1-2; D is possibly TRBD1 (6 bases). This CDR3 comprises 12 residues. The germline V gene encodes CDR1 MNHEY and CDR2 SVGAGI. The ends were cut back, 2 bases at V and 8 bases at J, with 9 bases in the middle. CDR3 sequence (DNA): TGTGCCAGCAGTTACCAGGGGCGAGGCTACACCTTC. This codes for CASSYQGRGYTF.

The V call is TRBV7-2, the J call TRBJ2-3; possible D gene TRBD2, 5 bases. Trimming cost V 1 base and J 2 bases, with 10 bases left between them. CDR1 is SGHTA and CDR2 is FQGNSA in the germline V gene. This CDR3 is 15 amino acids long. CDR3 sequence reads: CASSLVVGDTDTQYF. In nucleotides, the CDR3 is TGTGCCAGCAGCTTAGTCGTCGGGGACACAGATACGCAGTATTTT.

The chain links TRBV5-4 to TRBJ2-2; 7 nucleotides align to TRBD1. V gave up 4 bases and J gave up 6 bases; unmatched junction bases: 12. The germline V gene encodes CDR1 SGHNT and CDR2 YYREEE (reference sequence). There are 16 residues in the CDR3. CDR3 protein: CASSQEMTGSAGELFF. The CDR3 DNA reads as TGTGCCAGCAGCCAGGAAATGACAGGGAGTGCCGGGGAGCTGTTTTTT.

This chain joins TRBV6-6 and TRBJ1-5; D might be TRBD1 (5 bases). This CDR3 has 15 residues. The V gene's germline CDR1 is MNHNY and CDR2 SVGAGI (reference sequence). V lost 3 bases and J 5 bases, leaving 14 bases between the germline ends. The CDR3 DNA reads as TGTGCCAGCAGTTATATGGCGGGGGGAGATCAGCCCCAGCATTTT. It specifies CASSYMAGGDQPQHF.

A single count supports this clone. The germline gene is not matched at one end of the junction; a read error may be the cause. J is TRBJ2-1 and V is TRBV7-2; D uncertain. The CDR3 sequence is 12 residues long. Germline CDR1 and CDR2: SGHTA and FQGNSA. Written as DNA, the CDR3 is TGTGCCAGCAGCTTAGATTACAATGAGCGGTTCTTC. Translated, it gives CASSLDYNERFF.

V usage is TRBV4-1 and J usage is TRBJ1-1; 8 positions agree with TRBD1. V shed 4 bases and J 8 bases; nucleotides not matched to a gene: 18. Germline CDR1 MGHRA, CDR2 YSYEKL. The CDR3 has 17 amino acids. The CDR3 DNA follows: TGCGCCAGCAGCCCGCCCTCGGGGCAGGGGGCCGTATCAGAAGCTTTCTTT. It yields the protein CASSPPSGQGAVSEAFF.

The rearrangement links TRBV4-1 to TRBJ1-5, with D maybe TRBD1 (6 bases). The germline gives CDR1 MGHRA, CDR2 YSYEKL. CDR3 length: 18 amino acids. Trimming took 0 bases from V and 0 from J, leaving 15 bases between them. The CDR3 nucleotides are TGCGCCAGCAGCCAAGAGGGGCCCGGGGGCGGTAGCAATCAGCCCCAGCATTTT. Amino acids: CASSQEGPGGGSNQPQHF.